This section outlines one TCR beta chain sequence together with its context. The clone's antigen remains unknown. The junction differs from germline at one of its ends, possibly a read error. Library prep was done by 5' RACE. This sample was sequenced with an Illumina HiSeq 2500. A second PCR of roughly 7 to 11 cycles was performed with a sample-barcoded 5' primer and a J-beta primer mix. Each TCR beta cDNA molecule received a unique molecular identifier from a template-switch 5' adaptor carrying 12 random nucleotides. Each sample yielded at least 2.5 million CDR3-containing paired-end reads. First-strand cDNA was synthesized from all RNA with the Mint cDNA synthesis kit, primed by a TRBC-specific oligonucleotide. Following uracil-DNA glycosylase treatment, all cDNA underwent a first 18-cycle PCR with the universal primers M1SS and BC2_uni_R. In the authors' own workflow: For normalization, 1 million high-quality reads, each with a distinct molecular identifier, were randomly selected from each sample. Reads sharing molecular identifiers were discarded rather than binned into consensus sequences. MiTCR, set to a Q25 quality threshold and the strictest error-elimination algorithm, was used for CDR3 identification, clonotype clustering and error correction. A nonparametric unseen species model with Euler transformation was used to estimate lower-bound total TCR beta diversity. The raw public reads went through TCRdb reprocessing: fastp at Q25, MiXCR clone calling, in-frame beta chains kept. Duplicate CDR3 protein sequences are folded into a single record with the most common DNA and genes. The V and J calls, along with clone size, are taken from TCRdb and not from the paper's own processing. In all, the sample holds under 950,000 distinct CDR3 sequences, and about 20% of those were seen once. The ten biggest clones cover around a fifth of the sample.

The 39 donors, aged about 6 to 95 years, were systemically healthy Caucasian individuals from Russia. About 10 milliliters of peripheral blood were collected from each donor into EDTA-treated Vacutainer tubes. Ficoll-Paque density-gradient centrifugation was used to isolate PBMCs, with at least 7 million obtained per sample. Total RNA, at least 6 micrograms per sample, was extracted from PBMCs with Trizol reagent. For every donor, an aliquot of PBMCs went through flow cytometry to measure the percentages of naive CD45RAhigh/CD27high T cells. This sample was taken from a study of blood T cells in healthy people across ages (dated by TCRdb to between 2014 and 2017). In terms of the full investigation: In model experiments, template switching captured about one uniquely barcoded TCR beta cDNA molecule for every two T cells. Donors of different ages were randomly distributed across sequencing lanes to avoid experimental bias. Using the same blood draw, the study looked at two additional independent replicas of 1 million unique cDNA reads for two donors, one aged 18 to 30 and the other aged 80 or older. Donors were grouped into four age groups: young (average roughly 17 years), middle-aged (roughly 40), aged (around 62) and long-lived (approximately 78). Using deep sequencing normalized with unique cDNA molecular identifiers, the study measured how TCR beta repertoire diversity changes with age.

The full study reports these points: Compared with the aged group, the long-lived group had more naive CD4+ T cells, fewer expanded clones and increased TCR diversity, suggesting age selection. Because donor CMV infection status was unknown, age-related changes in expanded clonotypes were potentially confounded. As age increased, observed TCR beta diversity per million T cells dropped in a roughly linear way, and a significant reduction was already evident by age 40. Observed TCR beta diversity correlated strongly with the percentage of naive T cells measured by flow cytometry. Conclusive comparison of naive and antigen-experienced compartments was prevented by the profiling of bulk unsorted PBMCs. Total diversity estimates from one million sequenced T cells were considered lower bounds and underestimates.

Material for sequencing was blood. The clonotype comes from a man aged 70 or older in good health.

The DNA sequence is given as TGTGCCGCCAGCAGAGAACTCAATCAGCCCCAGCATTTT. Its protein is CAASRELNQPQHF. Recombination linked TRBV15 to TRBJ1-5, with an unclear D gene assignment. Its CDR3 holds 13 amino acids, cysteine through phenylalanine. The DNA shown is the 39-base CDR3, in frame from base 1. From the germline V gene (reference sequence), CDR1 is LNHNV and CDR2 is YYDKDF.